The clone carrying this T cell receptor beta chain was seen many times. Its matching antigen is unknown. The germline V gene has CDR1 SGHRS and CDR2 YFSETQ. The V gene lost 0 bases and the J gene lost 0 bases, with 16 bases spanning the gap. The CDR3 runs to 18 residues. The sample is drawn from a study of neurological immune-mediated disorders. For the study at large: The 35 or so multiple sclerosis patients comprised approximately 30 relapsing-remitting and 3 secondary progressive cases.

The authors produced cDNA by 5'RACE using 10-nucleotide random UMIs. TCRdb re-derived calls from the 5' RACE reads in MiXCR, one entry per CDR3 protein. The sample includes some 65,000 distinct CDR3 sequences, 5.2% of them seen just once. Whole-study findings and limits: Phylogenetic grouping assigned the repertoires of 18 of 34 multiple sclerosis patients to a single related-CDR3 cluster, which may represent a signature.

The sample was PBMCs. The J gene is TRBJ2-1, the V gene TRBV5-1, with a tentative D call TRBD1 (6 bases). The receptor's source is a woman under 40 with multiple sclerosis. This chain's CDR3 is CASSLVPSGQSSYNEQFF. The CDR3 DNA follows: TGCGCCAGCAGCTTGGTCCCCAGCGGACAGAGCTCCTACAATGAGCAGTTCTTC.